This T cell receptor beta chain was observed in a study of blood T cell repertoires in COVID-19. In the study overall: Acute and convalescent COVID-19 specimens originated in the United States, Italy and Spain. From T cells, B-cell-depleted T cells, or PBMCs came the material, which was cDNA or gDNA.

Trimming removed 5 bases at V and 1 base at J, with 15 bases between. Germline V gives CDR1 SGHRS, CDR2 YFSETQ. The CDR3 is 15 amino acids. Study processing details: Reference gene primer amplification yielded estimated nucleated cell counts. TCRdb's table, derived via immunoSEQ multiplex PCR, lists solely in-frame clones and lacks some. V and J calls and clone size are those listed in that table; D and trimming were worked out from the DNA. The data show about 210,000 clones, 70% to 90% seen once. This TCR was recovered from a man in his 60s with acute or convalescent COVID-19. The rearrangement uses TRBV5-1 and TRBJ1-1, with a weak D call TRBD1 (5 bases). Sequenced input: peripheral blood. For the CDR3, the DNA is TGCGCCAGCAGAGTCTCGACAGCATCGAACACTGAAGCTTTCTTT. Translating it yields CASRVSTASNTEAFF. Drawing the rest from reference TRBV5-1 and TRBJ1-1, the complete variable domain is KAGVTQTPRYLIKTRGQQVTLSCSPISGHRSVSWYQQTPGQGLQFLFEYFSETQRNKGNFPGRFSGRQFSNSRSEMNVSTLELGDSALYLCASRVSTASNTEAFFGQGTRLTVV.